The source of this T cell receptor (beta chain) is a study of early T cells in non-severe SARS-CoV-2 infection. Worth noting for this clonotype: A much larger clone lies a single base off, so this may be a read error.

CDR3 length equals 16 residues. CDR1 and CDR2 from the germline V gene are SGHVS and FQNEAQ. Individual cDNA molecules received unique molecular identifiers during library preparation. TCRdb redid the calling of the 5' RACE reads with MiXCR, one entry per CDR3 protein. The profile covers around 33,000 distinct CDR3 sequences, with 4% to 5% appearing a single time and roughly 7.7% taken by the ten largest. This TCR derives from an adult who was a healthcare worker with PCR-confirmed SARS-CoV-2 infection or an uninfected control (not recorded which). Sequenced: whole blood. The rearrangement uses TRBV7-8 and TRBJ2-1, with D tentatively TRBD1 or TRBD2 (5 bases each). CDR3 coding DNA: TGTGCCAGCAGCCCCCGGGACGCAAGCTCCTACGATGAGCAGTTCTTC. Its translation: CASSPRDASSYDEQFF. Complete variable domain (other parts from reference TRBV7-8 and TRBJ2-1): GAGVSQSPRYKVAKRGQDVALRCDPISGHVSLFWYQQALGQGPEFLTYFQNEAQLDKSGLPSDRFFAERPEGSVSTLKIQRTQQEDSAVYLCASSPRDASSYDEQFFGPGTRLTVL.